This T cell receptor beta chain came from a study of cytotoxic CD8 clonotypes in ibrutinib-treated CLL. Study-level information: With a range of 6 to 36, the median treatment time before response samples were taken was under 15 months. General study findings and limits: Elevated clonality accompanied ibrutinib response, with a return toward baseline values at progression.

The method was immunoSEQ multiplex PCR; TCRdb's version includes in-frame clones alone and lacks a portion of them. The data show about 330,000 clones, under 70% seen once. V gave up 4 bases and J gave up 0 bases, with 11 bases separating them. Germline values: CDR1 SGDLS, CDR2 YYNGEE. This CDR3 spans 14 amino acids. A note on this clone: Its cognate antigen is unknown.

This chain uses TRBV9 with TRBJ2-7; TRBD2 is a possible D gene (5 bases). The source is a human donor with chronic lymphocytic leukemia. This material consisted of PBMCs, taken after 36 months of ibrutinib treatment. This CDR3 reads CASSSSPNSYEQYF. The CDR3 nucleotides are TGTGCCAGCAGCTCTAGCCCTAACTCCTACGAGCAGTACTTC.